Listed here are 5 T cell receptor beta chains from one sample, sequenced in a study of post-analysis software for immune sequencing data. Study outcomes and limitations: With TRBV5-6, TRBV5-1 and TRBV20-1 included, 4 to 6 TRBV segments were more frequent in patients than in controls.

The TCR beta cDNA libraries contained unique molecular identifiers. A single record per CDR3 protein comes from TCRdb applying MiXCR to the PCR reads. Among fewer than 850,000 distinct CDR3 sequences, 25% to 30% were seen once, and the ten largest hold more than 0.55%. These receptors are not linked to any known antigen. The specimen sequenced was blood. These receptors came from a girl aged 5 to 17 with multiple sclerosis.

The V call is TRBV20-1, the J call TRBJ2-3; a weak D match, TRBD2 (5 bases). V lost 2 bases to trimming and J lost 2 bases, with 17 bases between them. The germline V gene encodes CDR1 DFQATT and CDR2 SNEGSKA (reference sequence). The CDR3 covers 16 residues. CDR3 DNA sequence: TGCAGTGCTAGAAAATCCCGAGAGGGCGACACAGATACGCAGTATTTT. Its translation is CSARKSREGDTDTQYF.

The gene calls are TRBV7-9 and TRBJ2-5; either TRBD1 or TRBD2 may fit D (5 bases each). This CDR3 contains 15 residues. Trimming left V 5 bases short and J 4 bases short, with 17 bases between. The germline gives CDR1 SEHNR, CDR2 FQNEAQ (reference sequence). CDR3 region: CASSGTGTAGETQYF. The CDR3, as DNA: TGTGCCAGCAGCGGCACCGGGACGGCAGGAGAGACCCAGTACTTC. The variable domain in full, completed from reference TRBV7-9 and TRBJ2-5, reads DTGVSQNPRHKITKRGQNVTFRCDPISEHNRLYWYRQTLGQGPEFLTYFQNEAQLEKSRLLSDRFSAERPKGSFSTLEIQRTEQGDSAMYLCASSGTGTAGETQYFGPGTRLLVL.

This clonotype was detected only a few times. This may be a read error: a much more frequent sequence differs by one nucleotide. The chain uses TRBV5-1 and TRBJ1-1; D is perhaps TRBD1 (5 bases). The CDR3 is 11 amino acids. CDR1 is SGHRS, CDR2 YFSETQ, per germline. V was pared by 0 bases and J by 8 bases, with 5 bases between. The CDR3 sequence: CASSLGGEAFF. CDR3 coding DNA: TGCGCCAGCAGCTTGGGGGGGGAAGCTTTCTTT.

This clonotype was counted only a few times. The chain has TRBV20-1 and TRBJ2-3; 10 bases align to TRBD1. Trimming removed 3 bases from V and 5 bases from J; junction bases left unmatched: 5. The germline V gene encodes CDR1 DFQATT and CDR2 SNEGSKA (reference sequence). The CDR3 is 14 residues long. The DNA of the CDR3 is TGCAGTGCTAGCGGGACAGGGGTGGGAGATACGCAGTATTTT. Protein: CSASGTGVGDTQYF.

In this sample, this clonotype turned up many times. V usage is TRBV29-1 and J usage is TRBJ2-7, with D uncertain. The length of the CDR3 is 14 residues. Trimming stripped 7 bases from V and 0 bases from J, with 16 bases between. Germline CDR1 is SQVTM and CDR2 is ANQGSEA. CDR3 in amino acids: CSAPPATRSYEQYF. The CDR3 DNA is TGCAGCGCCCCCCCGGCGACCCGCTCCTACGAGCAGTACTTC.